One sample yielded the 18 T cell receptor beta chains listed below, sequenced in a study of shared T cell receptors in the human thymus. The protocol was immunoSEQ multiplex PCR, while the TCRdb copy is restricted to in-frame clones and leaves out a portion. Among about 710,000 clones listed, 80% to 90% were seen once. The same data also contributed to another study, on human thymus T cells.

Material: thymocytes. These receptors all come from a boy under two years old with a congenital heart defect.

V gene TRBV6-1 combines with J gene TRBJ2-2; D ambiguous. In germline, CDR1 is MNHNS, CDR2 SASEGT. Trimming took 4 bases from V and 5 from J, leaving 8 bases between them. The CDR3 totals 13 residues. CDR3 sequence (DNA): TGTGCCAGCAGTGTCGTGTTTACCGGGGAGCTGTTTTTT. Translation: CASSVVFTGELFF.

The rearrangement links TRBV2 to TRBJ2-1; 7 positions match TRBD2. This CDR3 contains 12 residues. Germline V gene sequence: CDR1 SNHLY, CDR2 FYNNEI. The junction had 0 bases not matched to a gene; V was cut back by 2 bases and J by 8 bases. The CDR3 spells CASSERGDEQFF. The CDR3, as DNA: TGTGCCAGCAGTGAACGGGGGGATGAGCAGTTCTTC. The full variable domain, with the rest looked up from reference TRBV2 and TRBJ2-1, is EPEVTQTPSHQVTQMGQEVILRCVPISNHLYFYWYRQILGQKVEFLVSFYNNEISEKSEIFDDQFSVERPDGSNFTLKIRSTKLEDSAMYFCASSERGDEQFFGPGTRLTVL.

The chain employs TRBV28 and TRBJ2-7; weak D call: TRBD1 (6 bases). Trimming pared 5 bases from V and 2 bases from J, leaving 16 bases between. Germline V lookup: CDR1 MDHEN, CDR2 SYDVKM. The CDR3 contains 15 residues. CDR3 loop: CASSPLRTVTYEQYF. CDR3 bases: TGTGCCAGCAGTCCCCTCAGGACAGTAACCTACGAGCAGTACTTC.

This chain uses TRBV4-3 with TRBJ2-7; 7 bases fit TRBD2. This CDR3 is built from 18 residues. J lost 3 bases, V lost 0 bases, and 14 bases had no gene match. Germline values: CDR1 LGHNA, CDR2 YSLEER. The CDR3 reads CASSQEKLKGGNGYEQYF. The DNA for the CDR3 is TGCGCCAGCAGCCAAGAAAAACTCAAGGGAGGGAATGGCTACGAGCAGTACTTC.

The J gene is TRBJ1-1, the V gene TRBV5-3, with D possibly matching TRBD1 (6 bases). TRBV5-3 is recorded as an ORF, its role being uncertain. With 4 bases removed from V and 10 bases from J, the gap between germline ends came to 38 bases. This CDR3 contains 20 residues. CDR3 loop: CARSLHIGQNRALAPEAAFF. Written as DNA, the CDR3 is TGTGCCAGAAGCCTGCACATTGGACAGAACAGGGCTCTTGCCCCCGAGGCAGCTTTCTTT.

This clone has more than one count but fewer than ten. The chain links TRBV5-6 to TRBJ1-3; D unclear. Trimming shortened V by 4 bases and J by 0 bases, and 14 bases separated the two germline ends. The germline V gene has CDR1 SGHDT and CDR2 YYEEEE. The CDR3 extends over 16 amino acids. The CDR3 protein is CASSHHCGDSGNTIYF. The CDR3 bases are TGTGCCAGCAGCCATCATTGTGGAGACTCTGGAAACACCATATATTTT.

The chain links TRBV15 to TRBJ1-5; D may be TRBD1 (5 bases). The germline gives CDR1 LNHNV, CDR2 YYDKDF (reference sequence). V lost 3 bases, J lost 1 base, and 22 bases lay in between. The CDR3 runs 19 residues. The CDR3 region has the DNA TGTGCCACCAGCAGGGGTACGGACATCTCGAGGCTGAGCAATCAGCCCCAGCATTTT. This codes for CATSRGTDISRLSNQPQHF.

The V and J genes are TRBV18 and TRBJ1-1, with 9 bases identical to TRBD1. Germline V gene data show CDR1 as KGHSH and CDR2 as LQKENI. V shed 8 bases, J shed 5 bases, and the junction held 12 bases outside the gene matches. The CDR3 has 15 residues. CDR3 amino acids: CASRPGTGFRTEAFF. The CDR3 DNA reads TGTGCCAGCCGTCCCGGGACAGGGTTTAGGACTGAAGCTTTCTTT.

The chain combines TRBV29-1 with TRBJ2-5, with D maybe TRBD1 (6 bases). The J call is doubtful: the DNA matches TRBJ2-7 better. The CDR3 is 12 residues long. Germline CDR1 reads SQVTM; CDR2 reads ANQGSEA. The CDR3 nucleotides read TGCAGCGTGGTTCAGGGGATCTACGAGCAGTACTTC. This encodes CSVVQGIYEQYF.

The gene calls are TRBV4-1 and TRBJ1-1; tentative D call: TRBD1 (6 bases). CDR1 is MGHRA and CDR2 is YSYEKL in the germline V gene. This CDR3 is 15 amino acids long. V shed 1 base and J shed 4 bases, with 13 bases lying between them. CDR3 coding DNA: TGCGCCAGCAGCCAAGGGGGGCTCGACGGCACTGAAGCTTTCTTT. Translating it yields CASSQGGLDGTEAFF.

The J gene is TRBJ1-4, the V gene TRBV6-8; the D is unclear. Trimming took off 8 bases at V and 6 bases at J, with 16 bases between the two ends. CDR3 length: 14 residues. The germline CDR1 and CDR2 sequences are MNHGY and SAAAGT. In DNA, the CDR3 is TGTGCCAGCCCGACTGGGAGTTCCGATGAAAAACTGTTTTTT. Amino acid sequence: CASPTGSSDEKLFF.

This CDR3 reads CASSLGGGSNTEAFF. The CDR3 coding sequence is TGTGCCAGCAGCTTAGGTGGAGGATCGAACACTGAAGCTTTCTTT. The chain recombines TRBV7-9 with TRBJ1-1; no clear D. Germline V gene lookup returns CDR1 SEHNR and CDR2 FQNEAQ (reference sequence). This CDR3 comprises 15 residues. The V gene lost 1 base and the J gene lost 1 base, with 10 bases spanning the gap. The variable domain in full, completed from reference TRBV7-9 and TRBJ1-1, reads DTGVSQNPRHKITKRGQNVTFRCDPISEHNRLYWYRQTLGQGPEFLTYFQNEAQLEKSRLLSDRFSAERPKGSFSTLEIQRTEQGDSAMYLCASSLGGGSNTEAFFGQGTRLTVV.

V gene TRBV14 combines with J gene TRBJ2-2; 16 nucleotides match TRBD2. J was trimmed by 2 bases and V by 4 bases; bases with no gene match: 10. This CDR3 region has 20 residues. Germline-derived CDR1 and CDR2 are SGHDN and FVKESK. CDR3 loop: CASSPSGLAGGLTNTGELFF. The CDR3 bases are TGTGCCAGCAGCCCTTCGGGACTAGCGGGAGGGCTAACCAACACCGGGGAGCTGTTTTTT.

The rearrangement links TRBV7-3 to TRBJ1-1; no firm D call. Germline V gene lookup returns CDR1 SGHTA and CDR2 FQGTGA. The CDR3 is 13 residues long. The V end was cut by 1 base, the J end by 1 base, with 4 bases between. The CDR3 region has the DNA TGTGCCAGCAGCTTAAATCGGAACACTGAAGCTTTCTTT. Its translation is CASSLNRNTEAFF.

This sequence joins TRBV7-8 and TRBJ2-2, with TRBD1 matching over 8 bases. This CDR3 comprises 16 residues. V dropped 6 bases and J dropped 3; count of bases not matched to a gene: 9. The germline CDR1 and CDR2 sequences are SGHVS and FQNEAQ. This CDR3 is CASRPPRGPDTGELFF. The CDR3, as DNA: TGTGCCAGCAGGCCACCCAGGGGGCCGGACACCGGGGAGCTGTTTTTT. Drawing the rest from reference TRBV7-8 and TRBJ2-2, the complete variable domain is GAGVSQSPRYKVAKRGQDVALRCDPISGHVSLFWYQQALGQGPEFLTYFQNEAQLDKSGLPSDRFFAERPEGSVSTLKIQRTQQEDSAVYLCASRPPRGPDTGELFFGEGSRLTVL.

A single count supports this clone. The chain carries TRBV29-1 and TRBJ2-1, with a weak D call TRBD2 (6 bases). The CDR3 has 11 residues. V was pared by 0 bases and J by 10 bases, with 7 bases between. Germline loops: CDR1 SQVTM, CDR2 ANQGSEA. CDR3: CSVEEGGEQFF. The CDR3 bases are TGCAGCGTTGAAGAGGGGGGAGAGCAGTTCTTC.

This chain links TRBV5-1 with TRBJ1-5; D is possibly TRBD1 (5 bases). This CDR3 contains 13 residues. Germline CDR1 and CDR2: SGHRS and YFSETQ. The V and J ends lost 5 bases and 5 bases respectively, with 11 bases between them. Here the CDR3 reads CASSWTYYQPQHF. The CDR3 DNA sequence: TGCGCCAGCAGTTGGACATACTATCAGCCCCAGCATTTT.

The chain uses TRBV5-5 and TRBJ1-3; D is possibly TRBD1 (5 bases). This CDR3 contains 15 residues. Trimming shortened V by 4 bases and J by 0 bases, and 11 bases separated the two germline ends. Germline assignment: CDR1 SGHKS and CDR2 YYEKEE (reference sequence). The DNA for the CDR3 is TGTGCCAGCAGCCCGGGGGGAAGCTCTGGAAACACCATATATTTT. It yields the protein CASSPGGSSGNTIYF.